This T cell receptor (beta chain) is from a study of cytomegalovirus exposure and HLA in healthy donors listed by TCRdb under 2017. For the wider study: In an earlier analysis of approximately 640 of the donors, around 300 Gb of sequence data and 100 million or so unique TCR beta sequences from 150 million to 200 million T cells were reported. Roughly 310 gigabases of sequencing data and approximately 85 million unique TCR sequences were included in an early release covering 550 to 800 HLA-typed donors. The genetic ancestry cluster associated with self-reported Caucasian donors included 80% to 90% of the 300 to 400 genotyped donors. The study aimed to test whether signatures of past pathogen exposure could be identified by cataloging public T cell receptors. The study profiled the T cell repertoires of hundreds of subjects by immunosequencing and related them to cytomegalovirus serostatus. In addition to the first cohort of about 650 subjects, a separate validation cohort of 120 different subjects was used. To predict cytomegalovirus infection status, the study combined high-throughput TCR immunosequencing, statistical association of individual TCRs with disease status, and machine learning. In a later analysis, previously published TCR beta repertoires from 600 to 850 donors were re-analyzed and high-resolution HLA genotyping was added so that TCR occurrence patterns could be studied. Rather than drawing on any new phenotypic data, the later analysis identified candidate immune exposures from TCR beta sequences and the way those sequences occurred across donors. In an earlier analysis of more than 550 of the donors, high-throughput TCR beta sequencing was used to judge whether each TCR beta V gene segment behaved as functional or pseudogenic. Donor age, sex, ethnicity and CMV serostatus were compiled alongside the repertoire data. Genome-wide SNP genotypes for about three fifths of the 666 donors were used in a later genetic analysis, which treated that subset as a discovery cohort. All discovery cohort repertoires had been generated using a single sequencing platform. Both class I and class II loci were covered by HLA typing, at four-digit resolution. The number of typed donors differed by locus: roughly 620-630 for A, B, C, DRB1 and DQB1; some 540 for DQA1; some 610 for DPA1; and about 450 for DPB1. Because of strong linkage in the cohort, five DR-DQ haplotypes were treated as single units for association and clustering. On average, around 240,000 unique TCR beta nucleotide sequences were sequenced per donor among 398 genotyped donors of the cohort, with roughly 18% of those sequences being non-productive.

CDR1 and CDR2, per the germline V gene, are SGDLS and YYNGEE. From V the trimming removes 4 bases and from J it removes 5 bases, while the gene matches leave 8 bases of the junction unaccounted for. The CDR3, from cysteine to phenylalanine, totals 15 residues. The DNA shown is the 45-base CDR3, in frame from base 1. What the research found in general, with its limitations: Linkage disequilibrium might explain the correlated functional status among segregating V segments, but an unknown experimental factor could not be excluded. In a later analysis, HLA-associated TCR beta chains were found to be more clonally expanded and to have lower generation probabilities than equally common non-associated chains. The study gave a list of around 170 TCR beta chains associated with cytomegalovirus. In a later analysis, the rate of TCR association differed among HLA loci, with DRB1 alleles having the most associated TCRs and HLA-C alleles having the fewest. The cohort was sequenced for TCR beta chains only, and without alpha or paired-chain data the features that could be detected were limited. Across donors, most TCR sequences were observed very rarely, whereas some public TCRs were present in many individuals. Some 15 rarely observed V segments, including chromosome 9 orphons, were excluded from the earlier analysis of some 590 of the donors because counts were too low. In a later genetic analysis, fewer N-insertions in productive TCRs were reported among donors in an Asian-associated ancestry cluster than the roughly 700-donor mean. Most CMV-associated TCR beta chains appeared to be HLA-restricted in a later analysis, and the HLA associations seemed to be driven largely by CMV exposure. At a false discovery rate of 0.05, a later analysis linked fewer than 20,000 TCR beta sequences to specific HLA alleles. In an earlier analysis of approximately 590 of the donors, most TCR beta V segments appeared in productive rearrangements about 87% or about 30% of the time, broadly matching IMGT annotations. Immune exposure information for the cohort was limited to CMV serostatus. The classifier was reported to diagnose cytomegalovirus status with high specificity and sensitivity in both the original and validation cohorts. A further reported finding was that TCR beta sequences accurately predicted the HLA-A and HLA-B alleles for most subjects in the first cohort. The authors suggested that the approach could potentially be extended to other disease states and immunological phenotypes. The 87-base-pair reads could not distinguish some IMGT-functional V segments, including TRBV6-2 and TRBV6-3, so those segments were excluded. A group of highly shared sequence variants was considered likely to be a technical artifact of the sequencing pipeline. A later genetic analysis associated a missense DCLRE1C variant with V-gene and J-gene trimming of TCR beta chains, and an independent cohort replicated the association. HLA typing was unavailable for some donors at each locus, so association tests used only the typed subset. In vitro tests confirmed that three of the cytomegalovirus-associated TCR beta chains recognize cytomegalovirus antigens. Presence/absence analyses assumed roughly uniform sequencing depth across donors, an assumption that may not hold. In a later analysis, several top co-occurrence clusters were reported to appear linked to parvovirus B19, influenza, CMV and Epstein-Barr virus. Assigning TCR associations to individual alleles was difficult when HLA alleles, especially DR and DQ, strongly co-occurred.

Notes on this clone: The target of this receptor is not known. No much larger clone exists at a distance of one base, and base qualities are not known.

Receptor libraries were prepared by the immunoSEQ multiplex PCR assay. For the multiplex PCR, a mixture combining 60 forward primers for TCR Vbeta segments and 13 reverse primers for TCR Jbeta segments was used. A multiplex PCR assay on genomic DNA amplified the CDR3 region of rearranged TCR beta genes. On the Illumina HiSeq System, the amplified TCR beta libraries were sequenced as 87-base-pair reads. The paper's data handling went like this. In a later analysis, tens of millions of unique TCR beta chains were counted across the approximately 640 repertoires, and roughly 9.9 million of these chains were shared by at least two donors. Raw reads were error-corrected and collapsed into unique sequences by a nearest-neighbor algorithm in which closely related sequences were merged to remove PCR and sequencing errors. CDR3 sequences were aligned to IMGT reference sequences to assign V, D and J gene segments. For a sequence to be retained, at least a six-nucleotide match to both a V gene segment and a J gene segment was required. Rearrangements were classified as productive when the CDR3 lacked stop codons and remained in frame with V and J, and all other rearrangements were classified as non-productive. CDR3 was defined according to IMGT convention as the region running from the second conserved V-encoded cysteine to the conserved J-encoded phenylalanine. Sequences without an unambiguous match to a single V gene segment were excluded from the earlier analysis of several hundred of the donors. An earlier analysis of a few hundred of the donors classified V segments as functional when productive rearrangements were above 56.7% and as segregating when the standard deviation between donors was above 5%. A statistical classification framework was built for diagnosing cytomegalovirus status from the catalog of TCR beta chain sequences. A later analysis assigned V and J genes by comparing TCR nucleotide sequences with IMGT/GENE-DB human TR gene sequences. In a later analysis, CDR3 sequences and most-parsimonious VDJ recombination scenarios were assigned using the TCRdist pipeline. A later analysis defined each TCR beta chain by its CDR3 amino acid sequence plus V-gene family, and excluded reads lacking a unique V-gene family. As a way to deal with suspected cross-contamination and a sequencing artifact, a later analysis dropped over 550 nucleotide sequences that were highly shared and had low generation probability. In a later analysis, a clonal expansion index for each public chain was calculated from normalized within-repertoire ranks of inferred template counts. In a later analysis, generation probabilities were computed using a VDJ recombination model fitted to out-of-frame rearrangements, and the results were checked against IGoR. Hypergeometric tests were used in a later analysis to score TCR-TCR, TCR-HLA and TCR-CMV co-occurrence, with a repertoire-size bias correction applied to the TCR pairs. In a later analysis, false discovery rates were estimated by permuting HLA or CMV assignments 20 times. In a later analysis, co-occurring TCRs were grouped with DBSCAN, and TCRdist sequence similarity was added when clustering was performed within HLA-allele-positive subsets. Co-occurrence clustering excluded repertoires with fewer than 30,000 or more than 120,000 public chains, plus five with anomalous nucleotide sharing. Not all clones reach the TCRdb copy of this immuneACCESS table, which keeps in-frame sequences only. Checked studies attribute under half of the gap to unresolved V genes and leave the rest unexplained. V, J and clone size are those of that table, while D and trimming were read from the DNA. Across this sample there are approximately 150,000 clones, with approximately 77% seen only once. The ten biggest clones cover less than 9% of the sample.

The cohort consisted of hundreds of healthy bone marrow donors. At the time of sampling, all cohort members were nominally healthy, though unrecorded immune exposures were likely present. The donor tested CMV seropositive, placing the donor among the 290 or so seropositive members of the cohort. A peripheral blood sample was provided by each donor, and peripheral blood mononuclear cells were used for TCR beta sequencing. Genomic DNA extraction from the blood cell samples was performed with the Qiagen DNeasy Blood Extraction Kit. Sequencing was done on a sample of PBMCs. The receptor chain draws on TRBV9 and TRBJ2-5, with 10 bases aligning to TRBD1. The sequence came from a male donor in good health and CMV-seropositive. The DNA sequence is as follows: TGTGCCAGCAGCTTACGGACAGGGGGGAGGGAGACCCAGTACTTC. Translated, it reads CASSLRTGGRETQYF.